This TCR beta chain was recorded in a study of regulatory T cells in long-lasting Graves disease (dated by TCRdb to the early 2020s). Describing the broader study: Persistent Graves' disease was defined as antithyroid drug treatment for over 5 years with persistently positive TSH receptor autoantibodies. This study used TCR sequencing and RNA sequencing of peripheral blood to compare persistent Graves' disease patients against newly diagnosed Graves' disease patients. The study was conducted in China and was registered as a clinical trial. A total of 33 samples underwent TCR sequencing, from around 13 patients with persistent Graves' disease and around 20 patients with newly diagnosed Graves' disease. Persistent Graves' disease patients in the clinical cohort had taken antithyroid drugs for 9.5 to 13 years on average.

Concerning this clonotype itself: Its antigen is currently not known. Base qualities are missing; no much larger clone stands one base away.

Results and caveats for the whole study, not just this receptor: Only the TCR beta chain was sequenced and analyzed. Compared with newly diagnosed patients, patients with persistent Graves' disease had lower TCR Shannon entropy and fewer highly expanded clones, which suggests clonal expansion. More public clonotypes were shared among persistent patients (under 3,000) than among newly diagnosed patients (under 1,000). Preferential use of TRBV28, TRBJ1-2 and TRBJ2-5 was observed in persistent disease, whereas TRBV20-1 and TRBJ2-1 were favored in newly diagnosed disease. Peripheral blood alone was examined, since thyroid tissue, which constituted the primary lesion, could not be accessed. As a limitation, the authors acknowledged that the small sample size may reduce accuracy.

Library method: multiplex PCR. The data were produced on an Illumina HiSeq 4000. TCR beta libraries were built with iRepertoire HTBI primers and Arm-PCR amplification of CDR3 regions. Before sequencing, the PCR products underwent gel purification. The original pipeline was this. A total of roughly 67 TRBV and under 15 TRBJ segments were identified across samples and were used for gene usage analysis of CDR3 amino acid clonotypes. COPE and FqMerger were used to merge filtered high-quality paired reads into contigs. BLAST was used to align contigs to IMGT TRBV, TRBD and TRBJ reference genes, and CDR3 was defined according to IMGT. Highly expanded clones were defined as clonotypes with a frequency above 0.1%. Repertoire diversity was measured by Shannon entropy, and V-J evenness by the Gini coefficient. A clonotype was considered public if more than one individual shared it. Clones were called with MiXCR by TCRdb after fastp trimmed the public reads at Q25, and only in-frame beta chains were retained. Rows are unified per CDR3 protein, each entry keeping the most common DNA and genes. These V and J calls originate from TCRdb's pipeline instead of the authors' own analysis. This sample holds about 470,000 distinct CDR3 sequences; about 20% were observed only once. The ten largest make up under 9% of the sample.

Per the publication, the time point label means: persistent/refractory GD, antithyroid drugs over 5 years with positive TRAb. For both TCR sequencing and RNA sequencing, RNA was extracted from PBMCs in TRIzol. The diagnosis of Graves' disease was made according to American Thyroid Association guidelines. Recruitment of patients was carried out at an endocrinology department in Xi'an, China. Each patient gave about 10 milliliters of peripheral blood, collected in an EDTA anticoagulant tube. Ficoll Paque Plus density gradient separation was used to isolate PBMCs, and no additional T cell sorting was done. RNA quality was checked with an Agilent 2100 Bioanalyzer and agarose gel, and concentration with a NanoDrop 2000. The CDR3 has 15 amino acids, counting the end cysteine and phenylalanine. CDR3 DNA only is kept here, 45 bases in frame from base 1. Between the V and J ends, shortened by 6 bases and 3 bases respectively, the junction contains 18 bases. Per the germline V gene (reference sequence), DFQATT is the CDR1 and SNEGSKA is the CDR2.

The origin of this receptor is a female donor with Graves disease. Source: peripheral blood mononuclear cells (PBMCs), taken when the disease was refractory, from a patient treated with antithyroid drugs. Here the chain combines TRBV20-1 and TRBJ1-5, with an unclear D gene assignment. The CDR3 protein is CSATEYRFDNQPQHF. The nucleotides read TGCAGTGCCACGGAGTACCGGTTCGACAATCAGCCCCAGCATTTT.